The clone carrying this T cell receptor beta chain was picked up many times. What it binds is unknown. Sequence at one end of the junction differs from germline and may be a read error. The CDR3 contains 12 residues. TCRdb passed the RT-PCR reads through MiXCR, listing each CDR3 protein once. Of around 500,000 distinct CDR3 sequences in the sample, about a tenth are singletons; the top ten hold about an eighth. These data originate in a study of response to subunit inactivated influenza vaccine. Study-wide findings and caveats: Few additional T cells are recruited per seasonal influenza vaccination, authors suggested.

The chain links TRBV12-3 or TRBV12-4 to TRBJ2-7, with 9 positions matching TRBD1. The receptor was derived from a man in his fifties or sixties who received an inactivated influenza vaccine. Sequenced here: PBMCs from blood, sampled roughly 45 days after vaccination. The CDR3 loop is CASSWDRAIQHF. For the CDR3, the DNA is TGTGCCAGCAGTTGGGACAGGGCCATCCAGCACTTC.